This T cell receptor beta chain came from a study of T cell changes during pregnancy in multiple sclerosis. The CDR3 consists of 15 residues. The V gene's germline CDR1 is SSHAT and CDR2 FNYEAQ (reference sequence). V dropped 3 bases and J dropped 4; count of bases not matched to a gene: 6. The protocol was immunoSEQ multiplex PCR, while the TCRdb copy is restricted to in-frame clones and leaves out a portion. The sample lists about 85,000 clones, 80% to 95% occurring once. The table lists this clone with a count of one. The material was peripheral blood, obtained in the first trimester of pregnancy. The chain couples TRBV7-7 to TRBJ1-3, with TRBD1 matching 7 bases. This receptor was obtained from a female donor with multiple sclerosis, enrolled in a pregnancy study. The CDR3: CASSLGRGFGNTIYF. CDR3 in DNA: TGTGCCAGCAGCTTGGGCAGGGGGTTCGGAAACACCATATATTTT.